One sample yielded the 30 T cell receptor beta chains listed below, sequenced in a study of shared clonotypes between healthy human individuals. Profiled with immunoSEQ multiplex PCR; TCRdb holds only in-frame clones, not every one. The repertoire holds 2 million to 3 million clones, with 80% to 95% as singletons. The sample comprised naive CD4+ T cells from PBMCs. This sample's subset: CD45RA+ positively selected. The receptors derive from a man aged 18 to 35 in good health. Some clones in this sample may be carry-over from other donors' samples.

V is TRBV11-2 and J is TRBJ2-7; TRBD2 might be the D (5 bases). The germline V gene has CDR1 SGHAT and CDR2 FQNNGV. The CDR3 is 15 amino acids. V lost 4 bases, J lost 3 bases, and 16 bases lay in between. CDR3 region: CASSSSPTRVYEQYF. CDR3 DNA sequence: TGTGCCAGCAGCTCCAGCCCAACTAGAGTCTACGAGCAGTACTTC.

This clone was detected once. The chain links TRBV27 to TRBJ1-3; TRBD1 might be the D (6 bases). CDR3 length: 15 residues. Germline V gene data show CDR1 as MNHEY and CDR2 as SMNVEV (reference sequence). Trimming took 7 bases from V and 4 from J, leaving 17 bases between them. Here the CDR3 DNA reads TGTGCCAGCAAAAATACAGGGAGATCGGGAAACACCATATATTTT. Translated: CASKNTGRSGNTIYF.

The table lists this clone with a few counts. The chain carries TRBV6-6 and TRBJ2-1; 8 bases agree with TRBD2. Unmatched junction bases numbered 6, after V lost 0 bases and J lost 5 bases. Germline V gene lookup returns CDR1 MNHNY and CDR2 SVGAGI (reference sequence). The CDR3 is 16 residues long. This CDR3 is CASSYSIAGPHNEQFF. The CDR3 DNA follows: TGTGCCAGCAGTTACTCGATAGCGGGACCCCACAATGAGCAGTTCTTC.

The sample holds one count of this clone. J is TRBJ2-1 and V is TRBV7-2, with 7 bases identical to TRBD1. There are 13 residues in the CDR3. Germline V gene lookup returns CDR1 SGHTA and CDR2 FQGNSA. The trim removed 5 bases at V and 12 bases at J, leaving 10 bases unmatched. The CDR3, as DNA: TGTGCCAGCAGCCACAGGGGACCCGACGGGCAGTTCTTC. Encoded protein: CASSHRGPDGQFF.

The CDR3 sequence: CASSSDRVNEKLFF. The CDR3, as DNA: TGTGCCAGCAGCTCCGACAGGGTAAATGAAAAACTGTTTTTT. The J gene is TRBJ1-4, the V gene TRBV7-9; 7 bases line up with TRBD1. The CDR3 runs 14 residues. Trimming cost V 4 bases and J 5 bases; bases outside gene matches: 4. Germline assignment: CDR1 SEHNR and CDR2 FQNEAQ (reference sequence).

The J gene is TRBJ1-1, the V gene TRBV29-1; D not certain. This CDR3 comprises 13 residues. V was trimmed by 4 bases and J by 0 bases, leaving 9 bases between them. The germline V gene has CDR1 SQVTM and CDR2 ANQGSEA. The CDR3 here is CSVVFSLNTEAFF. In DNA form, the CDR3 reads TGCAGCGTTGTTTTCAGCCTGAACACTGAAGCTTTCTTT.

This chain connects TRBV7-9 to TRBJ1-6, with a weak D call TRBD1 (5 bases). This CDR3 is built from 14 residues. With 10 bases removed from V and 5 bases from J, the gap between germline ends came to 15 bases. Germline loops: CDR1 SEHNR, CDR2 FQNEAQ (reference sequence). CDR3 region: CATSGTVNNSPLHF. DNA of the CDR3: TGTGCCACATCGGGGACGGTGAATAATTCACCCCTCCACTTT.

The chain uses TRBV28 and TRBJ1-1; tentative D call: TRBD1 (5 bases). The CDR3 extends over 15 amino acids. The V end was cut by 4 bases, the J end by 0 bases, with 12 bases between. CDR1 MDHEN and CDR2 SYDVKM come from the germline V gene. The CDR3 sequence: CASSSGGGLNTEAFF. CDR3 coding DNA: TGTGCCAGCAGTTCAGGCGGGGGACTGAACACTGAAGCTTTCTTT.

The chain links TRBV2 to TRBJ1-2; D ambiguous. The CDR3 runs to 13 residues. Germline V gives CDR1 SNHLY, CDR2 FYNNEI. V lost 8 bases, J lost 3 bases, and 13 bases lay in between. CDR3 loop: CASVRYGDYGYTF. The CDR3 DNA reads as TGTGCCAGCGTGCGATACGGGGACTATGGCTACACCTTC.

Only one count was recorded for this clone. V is TRBV29-1 and J is TRBJ1-1; D ambiguous. The CDR3 loop spans 13 amino acids. From germline, CDR1 is SQVTM and CDR2 ANQGSEA. V was cut by 6 bases and J by 6 bases, with 17 bases left in between. The CDR3 DNA sequence: TGCAGCGTGCGAGGGATGGGAAACCCTGAAGCTTTCTTT. As protein: CSVRGMGNPEAFF.

V is TRBV9 and J is TRBJ1-5; a possible D gene is TRBD1 (5 bases). The CDR3 has 13 amino acids. Germline lookup yields CDR1 SGDLS and CDR2 YYNGEE. Between the trimmed V and J ends, which lost 4 bases and 8 bases, there was a span of 13 bases. Written as DNA, the CDR3 is TGTGCCAGCAGCCCCAGGGATTACGAGCCCCAGCATTTT. Residues: CASSPRDYEPQHF.

The sample holds one count of this clone. This chain links TRBV23-1 with TRBJ2-2, with D perhaps being TRBD1 or TRBD2 (5 bases each). TRBV23-1 counts as an open reading frame of uncertain function. There are 16 residues in the CDR3. The V end lost 4 bases, the J end lost 1 base, and 13 bases lay between the germline ends. In nucleotides, the CDR3 is TGCGCCAGCAGTCTACAGGAGGAGAAGAACACCGGGGAGCTGTTTTTT. It specifies CASSLQEEKNTGELFF.

The chain uses TRBV2 and TRBJ2-7; a weak D match, TRBD1 (5 bases). The CDR3 sequence is 14 residues long. V gave up 8 bases and J gave up 5 bases, with 19 bases separating them. Germline values: CDR1 SNHLY, CDR2 FYNNEI. CDR3 sequence (DNA): TGTGCCAGCGGTGGTATTGCTAGGACAAACGAGCAGTACTTC. This translates into CASGGIARTNEQYF.

This clone was seen a single time. V is TRBV6-1 and J is TRBJ1-2; D gene ambiguous. Trimming shortened V by 6 bases and J by 5 bases, and 16 bases separated the two germline ends. The germline V gene encodes CDR1 MNHNS and CDR2 SASEGT. This CDR3 comprises 14 residues. In nucleotides, the CDR3 is TGTGCCAGCAGGACGTTTGGAAGGTCTTATGGCTACACCTTC. Translation gives CASRTFGRSYGYTF.

The V and J genes are TRBV10-2 and TRBJ2-5; D not resolved. The germline V gene has CDR1 WSHSY and CDR2 SAAADI. This CDR3 region has 12 residues. V lost 8 bases and J lost 2, with 9 bases in between. Written as DNA, the CDR3 is TGCGCCAGCTCCTCACCACAAGAGACCCAGTACTTC. This encodes CASSSPQETQYF.

As regards this clone: This sample includes further DNA sequences coding for the same CDR3. The chain links TRBV10-3 to TRBJ1-2; D might be TRBD1 (6 bases). The CDR3 runs to 12 residues. CDR1 and CDR2 (germline): ENHRY, SYGVKD. The V end lost 6 bases, the J end lost 2 bases, and 7 bases lay between the germline ends. The CDR3 reads CAIRDSNYGYTF. The CDR3 DNA sequence: TGTGCCATCAGGGACAGCAACTATGGCTACACCTTC.

The chain is built from TRBV10-3 and TRBJ2-3, with 13 bases identical to TRBD2. The junction had 12 bases not matched to a gene; V was cut back by 6 bases and J by 6 bases. Germline CDR1 reads ENHRY; CDR2 reads SYGVKD. The CDR3 extends over 17 amino acids. The DNA of the CDR3 is TGTGCCATCAGGAGGACTAGCGGGAGATCCCCCATGGATACGCAGTATTTT. Its protein product is CAIRRTSGRSPMDTQYF.

This chain links TRBV11-2 with TRBJ2-1, with TRBD2 matching 15 bases. The V and J ends lost 3 bases and 9 bases, in that order; junction bases with no gene match: 6. The CDR3 has 16 residues. Looked up from germline, CDR1 is SGHAT and CDR2 is FQNNGV. The CDR3 DNA is TGTGCCAGCAGCTTTAATGGACTAGCGGGAGGGGGTGAGCAGTTCTTC. It yields the protein CASSFNGLAGGGEQFF. Drawing the rest from reference TRBV11-2 and TRBJ2-1, the complete variable domain is EAGVAQSPRYKIIEKRQSVAFWCNPISGHATLYWYQQILGQGPKLLIQFQNNGVVDDSQLPKDRFSAERLKGVDSTLKIQPAKLEDSAVYLCASSFNGLAGGGEQFFGPGTRLTVL.

The chain combines TRBV5-1 with TRBJ2-1; TRBD1 matches 8 bases. V lost 2 bases to trimming and J lost 8 bases; unmatched junction nucleotides: 6. The CDR3 has 14 residues. Germline V gene sequence: CDR1 SGHRS, CDR2 YFSETQ. The CDR3 DNA sequence: TGCGCCAGCAGCTTTCGGACAGGGATCGATGAGCAGTTCTTC. Protein product: CASSFRTGIDEQFF.

The rearrangement links TRBV11-3 to TRBJ1-1, with a weak D call TRBD1 (5 bases). Germline-derived CDR1 and CDR2 are SGHNT and YENEEA. V was shortened by 0 bases and J by 6 bases, with 8 bases between the two germline ends. This CDR3 has 13 residues. The CDR3 region has the DNA TGTGCCAGCAGCTTAGAAGGGGACGCTGAAGCTTTCTTT. Encoded protein: CASSLEGDAEAFF. The full variable domain, with the rest looked up from reference TRBV11-3 and TRBJ1-1, is EAGVVQSPRYKIIEKKQPVAFWCNPISGHNTLYWYLQNLGQGPELLIRYENEEAVDDSQLPKDRFSAERLKGVDSTLKIQPAELGDSAVYLCASSLEGDAEAFFGQGTRLTVV.

The chain has TRBV10-3 and TRBJ1-3; 12 positions match TRBD1. CDR1 is ENHRY and CDR2 is SYGVKD in the germline V gene. The CDR3 loop spans 18 amino acids. The ends lost 11 bases at V and 1 base at J; junction bases unmatched: 15. CDR3 amino acids: CACGGIGTGGSSGNTIYF. In DNA form, the CDR3 reads TGTGCCTGTGGTGGAATAGGGACAGGGGGCAGTTCTGGAAACACCATATATTTT.

This clone has just one count. A junction boundary mismatches the germline segment, possibly from a read error. The rearrangement links TRBV7-9 to TRBJ1-1; D is perhaps TRBD1 (6 bases). This CDR3 contains 15 residues. The V gene's germline CDR1 is SEHNR and CDR2 FQNEAQ (reference sequence). CDR3 nucleotide sequence: TGTGCCAGCAACTTACATGGGACATTGAACACTGAAGCTTTCTTT. Translation: CASNLHGTLNTEAFF.

The chain combines TRBV5-1 with TRBJ2-3, with D possibly matching TRBD2 (5 bases). V lost 5 bases and J 3 bases, leaving 16 bases between the germline ends. The CDR3 has 15 residues. Germline V CDR1 and CDR2: SGHRS, YFSETQ. Written as DNA, the CDR3 is TGCGCCAGCAGTAAAGACCGCCGGGAAACAGATACGCAGTATTTT. Protein: CASSKDRRETDTQYF.

Of note for this clone: Other DNA sequences in the same sample also yield this CDR3. V and J are TRBV7-3 and TRBJ2-1; 14 nucleotides line up with TRBD2. Trimming cost V 5 bases and J 5 bases; bases outside gene matches: 2. The CDR3 runs 15 residues. Germline V gene data show CDR1 as SGHTA and CDR2 as FQGTGA. CDR3 sequence reads: CASSLGLAGDNEQFF. The CDR3 DNA is TGTGCCAGCAGCCTGGGACTAGCGGGGGACAATGAGCAGTTCTTC.

This clone was observed a single time. The chain combines TRBV7-9 with TRBJ2-5, with D possibly TRBD2 on 6 matching bases. Germline-derived CDR1 and CDR2 are SEHNR and FQNEAQ (reference sequence). Trimming took 5 bases from V and 1 from J, leaving 17 bases between them. The CDR3 has 16 amino acids. CDR3 sequence: CASSLAGRRGQETQYF. The CDR3 DNA reads as TGTGCCAGCAGCCTCGCGGGTCGGAGGGGCCAAGAGACCCAGTACTTC. The variable domain in full, with the rest retrieved from reference TRBV7-9 and TRBJ2-5, is DTGVSQNPRHKITKRGQNVTFRCDPISEHNRLYWYRQTLGQGPEFLTYFQNEAQLEKSRLLSDRFSAERPKGSFSTLEIQRTEQGDSAMYLCASSLAGRRGQETQYFGPGTRLLVL.

The CDR3 DNA reads TGTGCCAGCACCGGGGCAGGCAACTCCTACGAGCAGTACTTC. The encoded protein is CASTGAGNSYEQYF. V gene TRBV28 combines with J gene TRBJ2-7, with D perhaps being TRBD1 or TRBD2 (5 bases each). Germline CDR1 and CDR2: MDHEN and SYDVKM. Trimming removed 7 bases at V and 0 bases at J, with 13 bases between. This CDR3 has 14 amino acids.

This clone has a handful of counts. V usage is TRBV5-1 and J usage is TRBJ2-3; TRBD1 matches 7 bases. After removal of 6 bases from V and 2 bases from J, the junction contained 6 bases not matched to a gene. The CDR3 consists of 14 residues. Germline V gives CDR1 SGHRS, CDR2 YFSETQ. The CDR3 DNA is TGCGCCAGCACACCGGGACAGAACACAGATACGCAGTATTTT. This encodes CASTPGQNTDTQYF.

This chain links TRBV29-1 with TRBJ2-5; D is ambiguous. The CDR3 loop spans 14 amino acids. V was clipped by 0 bases and J by 4 bases, with 12 bases between them. In germline, CDR1 is SQVTM, CDR2 ANQGSEA. CDR3 region: CSVEDHMVGETQYF. The CDR3 bases are TGCAGCGTTGAAGATCATATGGTGGGAGAGACCCAGTACTTC.

The gene calls are TRBV14 and TRBJ2-5; 14 nucleotides agree with TRBD2. Looked up from germline, CDR1 is SGHDN and CDR2 is FVKESK. CDR3 length: 16 amino acids. With 4 bases clipped from V and 5 bases from J, the junction kept 6 bases outside the gene matches. The CDR3 DNA reads TGTGCCAGCAGCCGCCAACGGACTAGCGGGAGGGAGACCCAGTACTTC. Translated, it gives CASSRQRTSGRETQYF.

This clone was seen only once. The rearrangement joins TRBV7-2 to TRBJ2-3; D unclear. CDR1 and CDR2 (germline): SGHTA, FQGNSA. The CDR3 has 11 residues. V was cut by 5 bases and J by 5 bases, with 5 bases left in between. Here the CDR3 reads CASSRIDTQYF. The CDR3 region has the DNA TGTGCCAGCAGCCGAATAGATACGCAGTATTTT. Combining the CDR3 with reference TRBV7-2 and TRBJ2-3 gives the whole variable domain GAGVSQSPSNKVTEKGKDVELRCDPISGHTALYWYRQSLGQGLEFLIYFQGNSAPDKSGLPSDRFSAERTGGSVSTLTIQRTQQEDSAVYLCASSRIDTQYFGPGTRLTVL.